What follows is one T cell receptor beta chain and its context. Antigen unknown. Sequencing used immunoSEQ multiplex PCR; TCRdb keeps in-frame clones, though not all of them. The table records roughly 330,000 clones, about 74% of them present only once. The entry originates in a study of shared clonotypes between healthy human individuals. The V end lost 1 base, the J end lost 4 bases, and 4 bases lay between the germline ends. CDR1 and CDR2 (germline): SGHTA, FQGNSA. CDR3 length: 12 residues. Study-level results: Generally, naive subsets came out with larger estimated richness than memory subsets.

Sequencing used memory CD4+ T cells sorted from blood. The subset: CD45RA-negative fraction. This chain links TRBV7-2 with TRBJ2-5; D not resolved. The receptor comes from a young man in good health. The CDR3 DNA reads as TGTGCCAGCAGCTTAGACTTAGAGACCCAGTACTTC. It is translated as CASSLDLETQYF.